The T cell receptor beta chain described here comes from a study of blood T cell repertoires in COVID-19. Germline V CDR1 and CDR2: MNHEY, SVGAGI. CDR3 length equals 15 residues. With V trimmed by 6 bases and J by 5 bases, 6 bases remained unmatched. Original handling: Nucleated cell counts were estimated from reference gene primer amplification. The method was immunoSEQ multiplex PCR; TCRdb's version includes in-frame clones alone and lacks a portion of them. From that table come the V and J calls and clone size; the DNA was used to work out D and trimming. Here the sample spans 60,000 to 65,000 clones, over 80% being singletons. This clone showed up just once.

Sequenced material: peripheral blood. V usage is TRBV6-5 and J usage is TRBJ1-5; 11 nucleotides line up with TRBD1. This clonotype was sampled from a human donor with active COVID-19. The donor label of this sample is uncertain. The CDR3 loop is CASRTGTGGYQPQHF. CDR3 in DNA: TGTGCCAGCAGGACCGGGACAGGGGGTTATCAGCCCCAGCATTTT.